The next 29 T cell receptor beta chains were all read from a single sample in a study of blood T cell repertoires in COVID-19. Generated by immunoSEQ multiplex PCR, the TCRdb table keeps only in-frame clones and is missing some. The sample lists about 210,000 clones; roughly 84% were seen once. Sequencing used peripheral blood. The receptors were gathered from a woman older than 75 with COVID-19, enrolled during active disease.

The chain combines TRBV4-1 with TRBJ1-3; D not certain. Germline V CDR1 and CDR2: MGHRA, YSYEKL. V was cut by 1 base and J by 3 bases, with 16 bases left in between. The CDR3 contains 17 residues. The DNA for the CDR3 is TGCGCCAGCAGCCAAGTCGGGGTCTCCTCAGGTGGAAACACCATATATTTT. This gives the protein CASSQVGVSSGGNTIYF.

The CDR3 loop is CAISASRDREETQYF. The CDR3 DNA sequence: TGTGCCATCAGTGCCTCCCGGGACAGAGAAGAGACCCAGTACTTC. J is TRBJ2-5 and V is TRBV10-3, with 7 positions matching TRBD1. The J segment lost 3 bases and the V segment lost 4 bases, leaving 8 bases of the junction unmatched. Germline CDR1 ENHRY, CDR2 SYGVKD. The CDR3 has 15 amino acids.

The rearrangement links TRBV19 to TRBJ2-1, with 7 bases identical to TRBD2. V trimming: 6 bases; J trimming: 6 bases; junction bases outside the gene matches: 8. CDR3 length: 14 residues. In germline, CDR1 is LNHDA, CDR2 SQIVND (reference sequence). The DNA for the CDR3 is TGTGCCAGTAGCACGGGACTATACCTCAATGAGCAGTTCTTC. Translating it yields CASSTGLYLNEQFF.

The chain carries TRBV10-1 and TRBJ1-1; 7 bases match TRBD1. The V gene's germline CDR1 is WNHNN and CDR2 SYGVQD (reference sequence). The length of the CDR3 is 12 residues. CDR3 nucleotide sequence: TGCACCTACCTAGACAGGGAACCTGAAGCTTTCTTT. As protein: CTYLDREPEAFF.

This chain joins TRBV5-1 and TRBJ2-1; D might be TRBD1 (6 bases). This CDR3 is 19 amino acids long. With 7 bases removed from V and 4 bases from J, the gap between germline ends came to 30 bases. Germline CDR1 is SGHRS and CDR2 is YFSETQ. CDR3 sequence reads: CASPPEGGQPLRGYNEQFF. CDR3 coding DNA: TGCGCCAGCCCTCCAGAAGGAGGACAGCCCTTAAGGGGGTACAATGAGCAGTTCTTC.

V and J are TRBV5-1 and TRBJ2-5; 9 nucleotides line up with TRBD1. The CDR3 runs to 15 residues. Germline CDR1 is SGHRS and CDR2 is YFSETQ. V was pared by 4 bases and J by 5 bases, with 9 bases of the junction left unmatched. CDR3 residues: CASSPGQGMTETQYF. In nucleotides, the CDR3 is TGCGCCAGCAGCCCCGGACAGGGGATGACCGAGACCCAGTACTTC.

The rearrangement links TRBV5-3 to TRBJ2-1, with TRBD2 matching 9 bases. TRBV5-3 falls under the ORF class, with uncertain function. This CDR3 is 15 amino acids long. Trimming cost V 5 bases and J 5 bases; bases outside gene matches: 8. The CDR3 is CARRPGLAVHNEQFF. CDR3 coding DNA: TGTGCCAGAAGGCCGGGACTAGCTGTGCACAATGAGCAGTTCTTC.

The chain recombines TRBV19 with TRBJ1-2, with a possible D match to TRBD1 (5 bases). This CDR3 contains 13 residues. The V end was cut by 5 bases, the J end by 4 bases, with 11 bases between. The germline CDR1 and CDR2 sequences are LNHDA and SQIVND (reference sequence). The chain's CDR3 is CASSFRQSYGYTF. The CDR3 coding sequence is TGTGCCAGTAGTTTTCGACAGAGCTATGGCTACACCTTC.

The CDR3 sequence: CASSASPSTGNTIYF. In DNA form, the CDR3 reads TGCGCCAGCAGTGCTTCCCCTAGCACTGGAAACACCATATATTTT. The chain couples TRBV5-1 to TRBJ1-3; D uncertain. The ends were cut back, 5 bases at V and 2 bases at J, with 14 bases in the middle. The CDR3 runs 15 residues. From germline, CDR1 is SGHRS and CDR2 YFSETQ.

This clone was found a few times. J is TRBJ1-6 and V is TRBV6-5, with a possible D match to TRBD1 (5 bases). V shed 2 bases and J shed 9 bases, with 17 bases lying between them. The CDR3 extends over 16 amino acids. The germline CDR1 and CDR2 sequences are MNHEY and SVGAGI. This CDR3 reads CASSYDPGITSSPLHF. In nucleotides, the CDR3 is TGTGCCAGCAGTTACGATCCAGGGATTACGTCTTCACCCCTCCACTTT.

This clone was counted a few times. The gene calls are TRBV5-6 and TRBJ1-2, with 7 nucleotides matching TRBD1. The CDR3 is made up of 17 amino acids. CDR1 is SGHDT, CDR2 YYEEEE, per germline. Losses at the gene ends were 3 bases for V and 0 bases for J; bases not matched to a gene: 11. The CDR3 loop reads CASSWGGGGTANYGYTF. CDR3 DNA: TGTGCCAGCAGCTGGGGTGGTGGAGGGACAGCTAACTATGGCTACACCTTC.

Details on this clone: Other DNA sequences in the sample encode the same CDR3. The chain carries TRBV18 and TRBJ1-2, with 10 bases identical to TRBD1. Germline CDR1 is KGHSH and CDR2 is LQKENI. The CDR3 sequence is 15 residues long. V lost 2 bases and J lost 2; bases outside the gene matches: 2. CDR3 in amino acids: CASSPMTGGNYGYTF. The CDR3 DNA sequence: TGTGCCAGCTCACCAATGACAGGGGGCAACTATGGCTACACCTTC.

This clone was detected only a few times. The chain links TRBV9 to TRBJ2-3, with 15 bases aligning to TRBD2. Germline V gene data show CDR1 as SGDLS and CDR2 as YYNGEE. Unmatched junction bases numbered 3, after V lost 0 bases and J lost 4 bases. CDR3 length equals 17 residues. The CDR3 loop is CASSVGTSGGAADTQYF. The CDR3 nucleotides are TGTGCCAGCAGCGTAGGGACTAGCGGGGGGGCGGCAGATACGCAGTATTTT.

The genes are TRBV28 and TRBJ1-4, with 8 bases aligning to TRBD1. Germline CDR1 and CDR2: MDHEN and SYDVKM. V shed 6 bases, J shed 8 bases, and the junction held 5 bases outside the gene matches. The CDR3 spans 13 residues. CDR3 amino acids: CASSLQGDEKLFF. The CDR3 bases are TGTGCCAGCAGCCTACAGGGGGACGAAAAACTGTTTTTT.

The genes are TRBV11-2 and TRBJ2-1; D gene uncertain. The CDR3 runs to 11 residues. V was trimmed by 3 bases and J by 9 bases, leaving 6 bases between them. In germline, CDR1 is SGHAT, CDR2 FQNNGV. The CDR3 DNA reads as TGTGCCAGCAGCTTTGACTTTGAGCAGTTCTTC. Amino acid sequence: CASSFDFEQFF.

The rearrangement links TRBV5-1 to TRBJ1-2, with 9 bases lining up with TRBD1. Trimming took 3 bases from V and 7 from J; bases not matched to a gene: 4. The length of the CDR3 is 13 residues. Germline loops: CDR1 SGHRS, CDR2 YFSETQ. The CDR3: CASSWDRASGYTF. CDR3 sequence (DNA): TGCGCCAGCAGCTGGGACAGGGCAAGTGGCTACACCTTC.

V is TRBV3-1 (or the pseudogene TRBV3-2) and J is TRBJ2-3, with 8 bases that match TRBD1. Trimming at V came to 1 base and at J to 4 bases, leaving 4 bases not matched to a gene. CDR1 LGHDT and CDR2 YNNKEL come from the germline V gene (reference sequence). The CDR3 contains 15 residues. The CDR3: CASSQGQGYADTQYF. For the CDR3, the DNA is TGTGCCAGCAGCCAAGGACAGGGGTACGCAGATACGCAGTATTTT.

The CDR3 sequence is CASSPRGQDYGYTF. CDR3 DNA: TGTGCCAGCAGTCCCAGGGGGCAGGACTATGGCTACACCTTC. V and J are TRBV6-5 and TRBJ1-2; 8 bases map to TRBD1. The CDR3 runs to 14 residues. With 5 bases clipped from V and 3 bases from J, the junction kept 5 bases outside the gene matches. Germline V gives CDR1 MNHEY, CDR2 SVGAGI.

This rearrangement joins TRBV19 to TRBJ2-7; D perhaps matches TRBD1 (6 bases). Germline values: CDR1 LNHDA, CDR2 SQIVND (reference sequence). V shed 4 bases and J shed 2 bases, with 12 bases lying between them. The CDR3 runs to 14 residues. The CDR3 protein is CASSTPTGPYEQYF. The CDR3 region has the DNA TGTGCCAGTAGTACCCCGACAGGACCCTACGAGCAGTACTTC.

As regards this clone: A far larger clone is just one base off, so this is likely a read error. The chain carries TRBV2 and TRBJ1-2; TRBD1 matches 8 bases. This CDR3 has 14 residues. V gave up 5 bases and J gave up 0 bases; unmatched junction bases: 2. The germline V gene has CDR1 SNHLY and CDR2 FYNNEI. CDR3 amino acids: CASSLQGANYGYTF. The CDR3 DNA is TGTGCCAGCAGTTTACAGGGGGCTAACTATGGCTACACCTTC.

The chain employs TRBV10-3 and TRBJ1-1, with 8 bases that match TRBD1. The CDR3 is 16 amino acids. Germline CDR1 reads ENHRY; CDR2 reads SYGVKD. The V segment lost 6 bases and the J segment 1 base; nucleotides outside the gene matches: 10. CDR3 in DNA: TGTGCCATCAGCAAGGACAGGGCGGGAGCGAACACTGAAGCTTTCTTT. Its translation: CAISKDRAGANTEAFF.

The chain is built from TRBV9 and TRBJ2-2, with 11 bases identical to TRBD2. The J segment lost 4 bases and the V segment lost 3 bases, leaving 8 bases of the junction unmatched. This CDR3 is 17 amino acids long. CDR1 SGDLS and CDR2 YYNGEE come from the germline V gene. The DNA for the CDR3 is TGTGCCAGCAGCGGCGCCCTAGCGGGGGGTATCACCGGGGAGCTGTTTTTT. Translating it yields CASSGALAGGITGELFF.

This chain links TRBV18 with TRBJ1-2; TRBD1 agrees at 8 bases. Germline V gives CDR1 KGHSH, CDR2 LQKENI. The CDR3 covers 15 residues. The junction had 3 bases not matched to a gene; V was cut back by 3 bases and J by 0 bases. CDR3 in DNA: TGTGCCAGCTCACCGTCAGGGGGCTCTAACTATGGCTACACCTTC. Protein sequence: CASSPSGGSNYGYTF.

The chain combines TRBV10-2 with TRBJ1-2; 7 bases agree with TRBD1. The CDR3 runs 14 residues. With 4 bases clipped from V and 5 bases from J, the junction kept 7 bases outside the gene matches. Germline-derived CDR1 and CDR2 are WSHSY and SAAADI. The CDR3 loop reads CASSGQGDLYGYTF. CDR3 nucleotides: TGCGCCAGCAGTGGTCAGGGGGATTTATATGGCTACACCTTC.

The chain joins TRBV7-9 to TRBJ1-1, with 11 bases lining up with TRBD1. V lost 5 bases, J lost 4 bases, and 3 bases stayed unmatched. Per germline, CDR1 SEHNR and CDR2 FQNEAQ (reference sequence). The CDR3 runs to 14 residues. CDR3 residues: CASSAGQGATEAFF. CDR3 in DNA: TGTGCCAGCAGCGCCGGACAGGGGGCCACTGAAGCTTTCTTT. Full variable domain (outside the CDR3, taken from reference TRBV7-9 and TRBJ1-1): DTGVSQNPRHKITKRGQNVTFRCDPISEHNRLYWYRQTLGQGPEFLTYFQNEAQLEKSRLLSDRFSAERPKGSFSTLEIQRTEQGDSAMYLCASSAGQGATEAFFGQGTRLTVV.

This clone was seen once. The gene calls are TRBV11-2 and TRBJ2-3; D unresolved. The CDR3 runs to 13 residues. Germline V gene data show CDR1 as SGHAT and CDR2 as FQNNGV. V was cut by 5 bases and J by 0 bases, with 6 bases left in between. The CDR3 nucleotides are TGTGCCAGCAGCGGGCCCAGCACAGATACGCAGTATTTT. The encoded protein is CASSGPSTDTQYF.

V usage is TRBV9 and J usage is TRBJ1-2; tentatively, D is TRBD1 (5 bases). CDR1 is SGDLS, CDR2 YYNGEE, per germline. The V end was cut by 4 bases, the J end by 0 bases, with 16 bases between. CDR3 size: 16 residues. In DNA form, the CDR3 reads TGTGCCAGCAGCTACGACACAGGTCCCTCTAACTATGGCTACACCTTC. This encodes CASSYDTGPSNYGYTF. The entire variable domain, with the rest obtained from reference TRBV9 and TRBJ1-2, is as follows: DSGVTQTPKHLITATGQRVTLRCSPRSGDLSVYWYQQSLDQGLQFLIQYYNGEERAKGNILERFSAQQFPDLHSELNLSSLELGDSALYFCASSYDTGPSNYGYTFGSGTRLTVV.

The gene calls are TRBV7-2 and TRBJ2-3; 10 nucleotides align to TRBD2. CDR1 SGHTA and CDR2 FQGNSA come from the germline V gene. The ends lost 9 bases at V and 1 base at J; junction bases unmatched: 4. CDR3 length: 14 residues. Here the CDR3 DNA reads TGTGCCAGTACTCTAGCGGGGGGCACAGATACGCAGTATTTT. Its protein product is CASTLAGGTDTQYF.

CDR3 protein: CASSLGRGARETQYF. The CDR3 bases are TGCGCCAGCAGCTTGGGGCGGGGGGCGAGAGAGACCCAGTACTTC. V is TRBV5-1 and J is TRBJ2-5, with 8 bases lining up with TRBD2. This CDR3 is 15 amino acids long. Germline CDR1 SGHRS, CDR2 YFSETQ. The V gene end was trimmed by 0 bases and the J gene end by 4 bases; junction bases not matched to a gene: 5.